Below, one T cell receptor beta chain is given with its context. Generated by immunoSEQ multiplex PCR, the TCRdb table keeps only in-frame clones and is missing some. The sample has 15,000 to 20,000 clones, more than 75% seen once; the top ten hold 9% to 10%. These data are taken from a study of T cell changes during pregnancy in multiple sclerosis. Trimming took 3 bases from V and 0 from J, leaving 12 bases between them. Germline CDR1 and CDR2: LNHDA and SQIVND (reference sequence). This CDR3 is 16 amino acids long. The sequencing here drew on CD8+ T cells from peripheral blood mononuclear cells, taken after pregnancy. The chain carries TRBV19 and TRBJ2-1; D is unclear. This TCR was recovered from a female donor with multiple sclerosis, enrolled in a pregnancy study. CDR3 amino acids: CASSIFETSSYNEQFF. CDR3 bases: TGTGCCAGTAGTATTTTTGAAACGAGCTCCTACAATGAGCAGTTCTTC.